The 27 T cell receptor beta chains reported below all come from one sample, sequenced in a study of blood T cell repertoires in COVID-19. The repertoire was sequenced with immunoSEQ multiplex PCR; TCRdb's copy has only in-frame clones and lacks some. The sample consists of approximately 58,000 clones, 81% of them appearing once. The sequencing input was peripheral blood. The receptors come from a man in his fifties or sixties with COVID-19, enrolled during active disease.

This clone came up once. This chain links TRBV18 with TRBJ2-7, with 10 bases aligning to TRBD1. Germline CDR1 is KGHSH and CDR2 is LQKENI. The CDR3 extends over 17 amino acids. The J segment lost 7 bases and the V segment lost 5 bases, leaving 17 bases of the junction unmatched. The CDR3 nucleotides are TGTGCCAGCTCAAGGACCAGTGGGGACAGGGGATCCGGGGAGCAGTACTTC. Amino acid sequence: CASSRTSGDRGSGEQYF.

The genes are TRBV6-5 and TRBJ1-2, with 7 bases fitting TRBD1. Per the germline V gene, CDR1 is MNHEY and CDR2 is SVGAGI. With 8 bases clipped from V and 0 bases from J, the junction kept 6 bases outside the gene matches. The CDR3 consists of 14 residues. CDR3: CASSPGTANYGYTF. The CDR3 DNA follows: TGTGCCAGCTCCCCGGGGACAGCTAACTATGGCTACACCTTC.

CDR3 in amino acids: CASSWRLANEQFF. The CDR3 DNA sequence: TGTGCCAGCAGTTGGAGACTAGCGAATGAGCAGTTCTTC. The chain combines TRBV27 with TRBJ2-1; TRBD2 matches 8 bases. CDR1 and CDR2 (germline): MNHEY, SMNVEV (reference sequence). The CDR3 extends over 13 amino acids. Unmatched junction bases numbered 3, after V lost 4 bases and J lost 7 bases.

This clone has ten or more counts. In DNA, the CDR3 is TGTGCCAGCAGCAATACAGGGGATGGTAATTCACCCCTCCACTTT. Translated, it gives CASSNTGDGNSPLHF. This chain joins TRBV6-4 and TRBJ1-6; 7 bases align to TRBD1. Germline V lookup: CDR1 MRHNA, CDR2 SNTAGT. The length of the CDR3 is 15 residues. V was pared by 6 bases and J by 6 bases, with 8 bases of the junction left unmatched.

This clone was seen more than once but under ten times. The chain joins TRBV6-4 to TRBJ2-2, with 8 bases matching TRBD2. From germline, CDR1 is MRHNA and CDR2 SNTAGT. J gave up 2 bases and V 6 bases, and 5 bases lay outside the gene matches. This CDR3 is 15 amino acids long. CDR3 sequence reads: CASRPSGGNTGELFF. The CDR3 DNA sequence: TGTGCCAGCAGACCGAGCGGGGGAAACACCGGGGAGCTGTTTTTT.

This chain joins TRBV18 and TRBJ2-7; 13 bases are shared with TRBD2. The germline V gene encodes CDR1 KGHSH and CDR2 LQKENI. V lost 5 bases and J lost 2; bases outside the gene matches: 3. The CDR3 extends over 15 amino acids. The CDR3 region has the DNA TGTGCCAGCTCATCCACTAGCGGGGGGGCCTACGAGCAGTACTTC. This codes for CASSSTSGGAYEQYF.

The V and J genes are TRBV4-2 and TRBJ2-3, with TRBD2 matching over 11 bases. This CDR3 spans 19 amino acids. The germline CDR1 and CDR2 sequences are LGHNA and YNFKEQ. The J segment lost 3 bases and the V segment lost 0 bases, leaving 11 bases of the junction unmatched. Here the CDR3 reads CASSQDPGVLAGGTDTQYF. The CDR3 DNA is TGTGCCAGCAGCCAAGATCCCGGCGTCTTAGCGGGGGGGACAGATACGCAGTATTTT.

This rearrangement joins TRBV9 to TRBJ1-2; maybe TRBD1 (6 bases). The length of the CDR3 is 14 residues. CDR1 and CDR2 from the germline V gene are SGDLS and YYNGEE. With 4 bases removed from V and 0 bases from J, the gap between germline ends came to 10 bases. CDR3 residues: CASSREGANYGYTF. The CDR3 DNA follows: TGTGCCAGCAGCCGTGAGGGGGCTAACTATGGCTACACCTTC.

The rearrangement uses TRBV5-1 and TRBJ2-7, with 8 bases fitting TRBD1. The CDR3 is 15 residues long. After removal of 4 bases from V and 4 bases from J, the junction contained 10 bases not matched to a gene. The V gene's germline CDR1 is SGHRS and CDR2 YFSETQ. The CDR3 DNA reads TGCGCCAGCAGCGGACAGGGATACCCCTTTTACGAGCAGTACTTC. This sequence encodes CASSGQGYPFYEQYF.

The V call is TRBV6-2 or TRBV6-3, the J call TRBJ2-7; TRBD1 might be the D (5 bases). CDR3 length equals 12 residues. V was clipped by 6 bases and J by 6 bases, with 12 bases between them. Germline loops: CDR1 MNHEY, CDR2 SVGEGT. The CDR3 bases are TGTGCCAGCAGCCCTCAGGGTGGCGAGCAGTACTTC. Protein sequence: CASSPQGGEQYF.

The rearrangement links TRBV6-8 to TRBJ1-3; D is uncertain. Germline CDR1 reads MNHGY; CDR2 reads SAAAGT. The length of the CDR3 is 14 residues. Trimming shortened V by 7 bases and J by 0 bases, and 10 bases separated the two germline ends. CDR3 loop: CASMKEASGNTIYF. The CDR3 DNA is TGTGCCAGCATGAAGGAGGCCTCTGGAAACACCATATATTTT.

The chain combines TRBV2 with TRBJ2-3; unclear D gene. This CDR3 contains 19 residues. Germline values: CDR1 SNHLY, CDR2 FYNNEI. With 3 bases removed from V and 0 bases from J, the gap between germline ends came to 22 bases. DNA for the CDR3: TGTGCCAGCAGTGACGGCGGTCTCTCGGCTGGTGTTAGCACAGATACGCAGTATTTT. This codes for CASSDGGLSAGVSTDTQYF. Full variable domain (outside the CDR3, taken from reference TRBV2 and TRBJ2-3): EPEVTQTPSHQVTQMGQEVILRCVPISNHLYFYWYRQILGQKVEFLVSFYNNEISEKSEIFDDQFSVERPDGSNFTLKIRSTKLEDSAMYFCASSDGGLSAGVSTDTQYFGPGTRLTVL.

The rearrangement links TRBV6-5 to TRBJ2-2; TRBD2 matches 8 bases. Germline lookup yields CDR1 MNHEY and CDR2 SVGAGI. The CDR3 is made up of 15 amino acids. V gave up 4 bases and J gave up 6 bases; unmatched junction bases: 7. The CDR3, as DNA: TGTGCCAGCAGTTCCTCTAGCGGGCCGGCCGGGGAGCTGTTTTTT. Translated, it gives CASSSSSGPAGELFF.

This chain uses TRBV6-2 or TRBV6-3 with TRBJ1-1; D is unclear. The CDR3 loop spans 14 amino acids. Trimming removed 1 base from V and 6 bases from J, with 12 bases in between. CDR1 is MNHEY, CDR2 SVGEGT, per germline. CDR3 loop: CASSYLASSPEAFF. The CDR3 DNA sequence: TGTGCCAGCAGTTACTTGGCCTCATCCCCTGAAGCTTTCTTT.

The CDR3 spells CASSLAPGAHQPQHF. CDR3 nucleotides: TGTGCCAGCAGCTTAGCTCCAGGGGCCCATCAGCCCCAGCATTTT. This rearrangement joins TRBV7-2 to TRBJ1-5; possible D gene TRBD1, 6 bases. V was shortened by 0 bases and J by 5 bases, with 11 bases between the two germline ends. The CDR3 has 15 amino acids. Germline CDR1 and CDR2: SGHTA and FQGNSA. Filled out from reference TRBV7-2 and TRBJ1-5, the complete variable domain reads GAGVSQSPSNKVTEKGKDVELRCDPISGHTALYWYRQSLGQGLEFLIYFQGNSAPDKSGLPSDRFSAERTGGSVSTLTIQRTQQEDSAVYLCASSLAPGAHQPQHFGDGTRLSIL.

The V gene is TRBV12-3 or TRBV12-4, the J gene TRBJ1-2; D ambiguous. This CDR3 is 12 amino acids long. Trimming took off 3 bases at V and 8 bases at J, with 10 bases between the two ends. The CDR3 DNA is TGTGCCAGCAGTTTTTGGGCCAAAGGCTACACCTTC. The encoded protein is CASSFWAKGYTF.

This clone was counted between two and nine times. V usage is TRBV5-4 and J usage is TRBJ2-7; 8 nucleotides align to TRBD2. After removal of 4 bases from V and 1 base from J, the junction contained 10 bases not matched to a gene. The CDR3 is 16 residues long. CDR1 is SGHNT, CDR2 YYREEE, per germline (reference sequence). The CDR3, as DNA: TGTGCCAGCAGCCCGGGGGGGGGTGGAATGTCCTACGAGCAGTACTTC. It codes for CASSPGGGGMSYEQYF.

In this sample, this clone turned up a few times. The chain links TRBV2 to TRBJ2-5; a possible D gene is TRBD1 (5 bases). The CDR3 contains 13 residues. V was clipped by 4 bases and J by 5 bases, with 11 bases between them. Germline-derived CDR1 and CDR2 are SNHLY and FYNNEI. The CDR3 DNA reads as TGTGCCAGCAGTGTTATGCAGGGTGAGACCCAGTACTTC. This codes for CASSVMQGETQYF. Complete variable domain (other parts from reference TRBV2 and TRBJ2-5): EPEVTQTPSHQVTQMGQEVILRCVPISNHLYFYWYRQILGQKVEFLVSFYNNEISEKSEIFDDQFSVERPDGSNFTLKIRSTKLEDSAMYFCASSVMQGETQYFGPGTRLLVL.

Details on this clone: Other DNA sequences in the same sample also yield this CDR3. This chain uses TRBV5-1 with TRBJ2-1; unclear D gene. V lost 4 bases and J lost 2, with 13 bases in between. The CDR3 length is 15 residues. Germline CDR1 and CDR2: SGHRS and YFSETQ. CDR3 loop: CASSLGSTAYNEQFF. The CDR3, as DNA: TGCGCCAGCAGCCTCGGGTCGACTGCCTACAATGAGCAGTTCTTC.

The rearrangement uses TRBV5-5 and TRBJ2-7; 8 nucleotides match TRBD1. The CDR3 extends over 14 amino acids. CDR1 SGHKS and CDR2 YYEKEE come from the germline V gene (reference sequence). V was pared by 5 bases and J by 4 bases, with 8 bases of the junction left unmatched. CDR3 residues: CASSPPGQGYEQYF. For the CDR3, the DNA is TGTGCCAGCAGTCCACCAGGACAGGGTTACGAGCAGTACTTC.

This clone appeared a single time. V gene TRBV5-5 combines with J gene TRBJ1-4; 9 nucleotides agree with TRBD1. V trimming: 0 bases; J trimming: 8 bases; junction bases outside the gene matches: 8. This CDR3 has 16 amino acids. CDR1 and CDR2 from the germline V gene are SGHKS and YYEKEE (reference sequence). The CDR3 protein is CASSLAWGQGEEKLFF. The CDR3 DNA reads TGTGCCAGCAGCTTGGCCTGGGGACAGGGAGAAGAAAAACTGTTTTTT.

The V and J genes are TRBV12-3 or TRBV12-4 and TRBJ1-2, with D possibly TRBD1 on 5 matching bases. The V gene lost 3 bases and the J gene lost 4 bases, with 9 bases spanning the gap. The CDR3 runs 13 residues. The CDR3 DNA is TGTGCCAGCAGTTTCGGGGGAGGCTATGGCTACACCTTC. Amino acids: CASSFGGGYGYTF.

This clone was detected a few times. The chain uses TRBV7-3 and TRBJ2-2; 8 bases are shared with TRBD2. Germline CDR1 reads SGHTA; CDR2 reads FQGTGA. The length of the CDR3 is 18 residues. V dropped 4 bases and J dropped 1; count of bases not matched to a gene: 11. The CDR3 region is CASSSPRGSGGNTGELFF. The CDR3, as DNA: TGTGCCAGCAGCTCCCCCCGCGGGAGCGGGGGGAACACCGGGGAGCTGTTTTTT.

The rearrangement joins TRBV7-9 to TRBJ2-7, with 9 bases aligning to TRBD1. CDR1 is SEHNR and CDR2 is FQNEAQ in the germline V gene (reference sequence). The CDR3 sequence is 14 residues long. V shed 4 bases, J shed 5 bases, and the junction held 6 bases outside the gene matches. CDR3 bases: TGTGCCAGCAGCTCGGACAGGGGAGTGGACGAGCAGTACTTC. Amino acid sequence: CASSSDRGVDEQYF. The full variable domain, completed using reference TRBV7-9 and TRBJ2-7, is DTGVSQNPRHKITKRGQNVTFRCDPISEHNRLYWYRQTLGQGPEFLTYFQNEAQLEKSRLLSDRFSAERPKGSFSTLEIQRTEQGDSAMYLCASSSDRGVDEQYFGPGTRLTVT.

This clone was observed once. The chain has TRBV12-2 and TRBJ1-5; the D call TRBD1 from the table was never checked on the DNA. TRBV12-2 is designated a pseudogene. CDR3 length: 13 residues. CDR3 bases: TGTGCAAGTCGCTGCCAGAGCAATCAGCCCCAGCATTTT. It encodes CASRCQSNQPQHF.

The chain has TRBV5-1 and TRBJ2-1, with 7 nucleotides matching TRBD1. The CDR3 is 13 residues long. V gave up 4 bases and J gave up 12 bases; unmatched junction bases: 10. Germline V gives CDR1 SGHRS, CDR2 YFSETQ. Here the CDR3 DNA reads TGCGCCAGCAGCGCCGCCCCCCAGGGGGTGCAGTTCTTC. This codes for CASSAAPQGVQFF.

The chain has TRBV10-3 and TRBJ2-2, with D unclear. The V end was cut by 5 bases, the J end by 6 bases, with 7 bases between. Looked up from germline, CDR1 is ENHRY and CDR2 is SYGVKD. The CDR3 covers 12 residues. CDR3 DNA: TGTGCCATCAGTCCCCTAGCCGGGGAGCTGTTTTTT. Translated: CAISPLAGELFF.